This TCR beta chain was captured in a study of blood T cell repertoires in COVID-19. Overall study context: The United States, Italy and Spain supplied acute and convalescent COVID-19 samples. From T cells, B-cell-depleted T cells, or PBMCs came the material, which was cDNA or gDNA.

The authors' processing: From reference gene primer amplification, estimates of nucleated cell counts were derived. The data were produced by immunoSEQ multiplex PCR, yet TCRdb's version contains in-frame clones alone and is incomplete. The DNA was the basis for D and trimming; V, J and clone size are from that table. The repertoire consists of approximately 97,000 clones, with almost 80% occurring once and the leading ten covering over 7.5%. Germline V gives CDR1 KGHSH, CDR2 LQKENI. The CDR3 contains 15 residues. Sequencing was done on a sample of peripheral blood. This receptor was taken from a man aged 55 to 70 with active or convalescent COVID-19. This chain uses TRBV18 with TRBJ2-1, with 12 bases fitting TRBD2. CDR3 nucleotide sequence: TGTGCTTTACAGACGACTAGCGGGAGATACAATGAGCAGTTCTTC. Translation: CALQTTSGRYNEQFF.